A selection of T cell receptor beta chains follows, all from one sample in a study of blood T cells in healthy people across ages. TCRdb re-analysed the 5' RACE reads in MiXCR, keeping a single row per CDR3 protein. The sample yields roughly 800,000 distinct CDR3 sequences, nearly 60% seen once. Sequencing was done on a sample of blood. The receptors shown here come from a man younger than 45 in good health. Both conserved end residues are part of each CDR3. A D gene is named only where the DNA matches it firmly. Clone size, where shown, is once, few, many, or a class for clones that have expanded.

J: TRBJ1-5
D: .
size: .
V: TRBV6-6
CDR3: CASSYRGRDQPQHF
DNA: TGTGCCAGCAGTTACAGGGGAAGGGATCAGCCCCAGCATTTT

J: TRBJ2-1
D: .
size: .
V: TRBV20-1
CDR3: CSVPDEGGLGQFF
DNA: TGCAGTGTCCCTGACGAGGGTGGATTAGGGCAGTTCTTC

J: TRBJ2-5
D: .
size: .
V: TRBV18
CDR3: CASSPGVLETQYF
DNA: TGTGCCAGCTCACCAGGGGTATTGGAGACCCAGTACTTC

J: TRBJ2-5
D: .
size: .
V: TRBV20-1
CDR3: CSARDQFSGGRQETQYF
DNA: TGCAGTGCTAGAGATCAGTTCAGTGGAGGCAGACAAGAGACCCAGTACTTC

J: TRBJ2-7
D: .
size: .
V: TRBV27
CDR3: CASSLSTVPIAEQYF
DNA: TGTGCCAGCAGCCTCAGTACCGTTCCAATAGCCGAGCAGTACTTC

J: TRBJ2-7
D: .
size: .
V: TRBV7-3
CDR3: CASSPEGIGREQYF
DNA: TGTGCCAGCAGCCCAGAGGGGATCGGGCGCGAGCAGTACTTC

J: TRBJ2-1
D: TRBD2
size: .
V: TRBV10-3
CDR3: CATELAREQFF
DNA: TGTGCCACTGAACTAGCGCGGGAGCAGTTCTTC

J: TRBJ1-2
D: .
size: .
V: TRBV5-1
CDR3: CASSHAGRHWGYTF
DNA: TGCGCCAGCAGCCACGCGGGGCGACATTGGGGCTACACCTTC

J: TRBJ2-5
D: TRBD2
size: .
V: TRBV20-1
CDR3: CSARDPAGPWGTQYF
DNA: TGCAGTGCTAGAGATCCAGCGGGACCCTGGGGGACCCAGTACTTC

J: TRBJ1-1
D: .
size: .
V: TRBV7-9
CDR3: CASSPFIGVEAFF
DNA: TGTGCCAGCAGCCCTTTTATAGGTGTTGAAGCTTTCTTT

J: TRBJ2-3
D: TRBD1
size: .
V: TRBV12-3/TRBV12-4
CDR3: CASSCRGRGDAQYF
DNA: TGTGCCAGCAGTTGCAGGGGGAGAGGAGATGCGCAGTATTTT

J: TRBJ2-3
D: .
size: .
V: TRBV10-2
CDR3: CASSEFRGDTQYF
DNA: TGCGCCAGCAGTGAGTTTCGGGGTGATACGCAGTATTTT

J: TRBJ2-1
D: .
size: .
V: TRBV20-1
CDR3: CSALPGGIQRWDRMDEQFF
DNA: TGCAGTGCCCTACCAGGAGGTATCCAACGCTGGGATAGGATGGATGAGCAGTTCTTC

J: TRBJ2-3
D: .
size: .
V: TRBV28
CDR3: CASSSGAFTDTQYF
DNA: TGTGCCAGCAGTTCTGGGGCTTTCACAGATACGCAGTATTTT

J: TRBJ1-2
D: .
size: few
V: TRBV3-1
CDR3: CASSVRETYGYTF
DNA: TGTGCCAGCAGCGTCAGGGAGACCTATGGCTACACCTTC

J: TRBJ1-4
D: .
size: .
V: TRBV25-1
CDR3: CASSESPGRMNEKLFF
DNA: TGTGCCAGCAGTGAATCCCCGGGACGGATGAATGAAAAACTGTTTTTT

J: TRBJ2-6
D: TRBD1
size: .
V: TRBV29-1
CDR3: CSVDATGTGYSGANVLTF
DNA: TGCAGCGTTGACGCCACCGGGACAGGTTACTCTGGGGCCAACGTCCTGACTTTC

J: TRBJ1-1
D: .
size: .
V: TRBV20-1
CDR3: CSARESPNTEAFF
DNA: TGCAGTGCTAGAGAATCACCGAACACTGAAGCTTTCTTT

J: TRBJ1-5
D: .
size: .
V: TRBV15
CDR3: CATSRDRNQPQHF
DNA: TGTGCCACCAGCAGAGACCGGAATCAGCCCCAGCATTTT

J: TRBJ2-2
D: TRBD1
size: .
V: TRBV11-1
CDR3: CASSSRTGGFNTGELFF
DNA: TGTGCCAGCAGCAGCCGGACAGGGGGCTTTAACACCGGGGAGCTGTTTTTT

J: TRBJ1-2
D: TRBD1
size: few
V: TRBV15
CDR3: CATSNEGTDYGYTF
DNA: TGTGCCACCAGCAATGAGGGGACAGACTATGGCTACACCTTC

J: TRBJ2-5
D: .
size: few
V: TRBV7-2
CDR3: CASDGGGTQYF
DNA: TGTGCCAGTGACGGGGGTGGGACCCAGTACTTC

J: TRBJ2-1
D: TRBD2
size: .
V: TRBV4-3
CDR3: CASSRLTSGGLYNEQFF
DNA: TGCGCCAGCAGTCGGTTGACTAGCGGGGGGCTGTACAATGAGCAGTTCTTC

J: TRBJ1-2
D: .
size: .
V: TRBV5-1
CDR3: CASSLGRGTEYGYTF
DNA: TGCGCCAGCAGCTTGGGACGCGGAACTGAGTATGGCTACACCTTC

J: TRBJ2-1
D: .
size: .
V: TRBV28
CDR3: CASSPYLADPGNEQFF
DNA: TGTGCCAGCAGTCCATACTTAGCGGACCCTGGGAATGAGCAGTTCTTC

J: TRBJ2-1
D: .
size: few
V: TRBV7-2
CDR3: CASSYGGDGTEQFF
DNA: TGTGCCAGCAGCTATGGCGGAGACGGGACGGAGCAGTTCTTC

J: TRBJ1-4
D: .
size: .
V: TRBV6-2/TRBV6-3
CDR3: CASRGGATNEKLFF
DNA: TGTGCCAGCAGAGGAGGAGCAACTAATGAAAAACTGTTTTTT

J: TRBJ1-2
D: TRBD1
size: .
V: TRBV18
CDR3: CTSSPYTGGRLDGYTF
DNA: TGTACCAGCTCACCATATACAGGGGGACGGTTGGATGGCTACACCTTC

J: TRBJ2-7
D: TRBD2
size: few
V: TRBV29-1
CDR3: CSVRGGSQKGEQYF
DNA: TGCAGCGTTCGCGGGGGTAGCCAAAAGGGTGAGCAGTACTTC

J: TRBJ2-3
D: .
size: .
V: TRBV27
CDR3: CASSWSLVNLITDTQYF
DNA: TGTGCCAGCAGTTGGAGTTTGGTCAACCTAATCACAGATACGCAGTATTTT

J: TRBJ1-1
D: .
size: .
V: TRBV3-1
CDR3: CASSHPDRGAEAFF
DNA: TGTGCCAGCAGCCACCCTGACCGCGGGGCTGAAGCTTTCTTT

J: TRBJ2-7
D: .
size: few
V: TRBV20-1
CDR3: CSLRGPSSYEQYF
DNA: TGCAGTCTCCGGGGCCCTAGCTCCTACGAGCAGTACTTC

J: TRBJ1-1
D: .
size: once
V: TRBV25-1
CDR3: CASSDESTNTEAFF
DNA: TGTGCCAGCAGTGATGAGAGTACGAACACTGAAGCTTTCTTT

J: TRBJ2-7
D: .
size: few
V: TRBV30
CDR3: CAWRAGHSYEQYF
DNA: TGTGCCTGGAGGGCAGGGCATTCCTACGAGCAGTACTTC

J: TRBJ2-7
D: .
size: .
V: TRBV7-2
CDR3: CASSPLGAEFYEQYF
DNA: TGTGCCAGCAGCCCCCTTGGGGCCGAGTTCTACGAGCAGTACTTC

J: TRBJ2-3
D: TRBD2
size: .
V: TRBV29-1
CDR3: CSVPIDPGGITDTQYF
DNA: TGCAGCGTTCCCATAGACCCGGGGGGAATCACAGATACGCAGTATTTT

J: TRBJ2-5
D: .
size: .
V: TRBV29-1
CDR3: CSVDWGSIGETQYF
DNA: TGCAGCGTTGATTGGGGCTCAATAGGGGAGACCCAGTACTTC

J: TRBJ2-7
D: .
size: .
V: TRBV20-1
CDR3: CSASSQGYEQYF
DNA: TGCAGTGCTAGTTCACAGGGCTACGAGCAGTACTTC

J: TRBJ2-6
D: .
size: .
V: TRBV6-5
CDR3: CASKRAPGANVLTF
DNA: TGTGCCAGCAAAAGAGCCCCTGGGGCCAACGTCCTGACTTTC

J: TRBJ2-7
D: .
size: .
V: TRBV12-3/TRBV12-4
CDR3: CASSLGGIYYEQYF
DNA: TGTGCCAGCAGTTTGGGCGGGATATACTACGAGCAGTACTTC

J: TRBJ2-5
D: .
size: .
V: TRBV7-9
CDR3: CASSPSRGVQETQYF
DNA: TGTGCCAGCAGCCCCTCACGAGGCGTCCAAGAGACCCAGTACTTC

J: TRBJ2-7
D: .
size: few
V: TRBV5-6
CDR3: CASSLEGGMVSYEQYF
DNA: TGTGCCAGCAGCTTGGAAGGGGGGATGGTATCCTACGAGCAGTACTTC

J: TRBJ2-6
D: .
size: .
V: TRBV28
CDR3: CASSIARGQISGANVLTF
DNA: TGTGCCAGCAGTATCGCCAGGGGCCAAATCTCTGGGGCCAACGTCCTGACTTTC

J: TRBJ1-1
D: .
size: .
V: TRBV28
CDR3: CASTSGGMGLKNTEAFF
DNA: TGTGCCAGCACCTCTGGGGGGATGGGACTCAAGAACACTGAAGCTTTCTTT

J: TRBJ1-3
D: .
size: .
V: TRBV20-1
CDR3: CSARDGGRNTIYF
DNA: TGCAGTGCTAGAGATGGGGGTCGAAACACCATATATTTT

J: TRBJ2-7
D: .
size: .
V: TRBV9
CDR3: CASSPREVSYEQYF
DNA: TGTGCCAGCAGCCCCCGGGAAGTCTCCTACGAGCAGTACTTC

J: TRBJ1-2
D: TRBD1
size: .
V: TRBV2
CDR3: CASGRQGPSANYGYTF
DNA: TGTGCCAGCGGAAGACAGGGCCCCTCCGCTAACTATGGCTACACCTTC

J: TRBJ1-5
D: .
size: .
V: TRBV5-6
CDR3: CASSWGAVNQPQHF
DNA: TGTGCCAGCAGCTGGGGGGCTGTCAATCAGCCCCAGCATTTT